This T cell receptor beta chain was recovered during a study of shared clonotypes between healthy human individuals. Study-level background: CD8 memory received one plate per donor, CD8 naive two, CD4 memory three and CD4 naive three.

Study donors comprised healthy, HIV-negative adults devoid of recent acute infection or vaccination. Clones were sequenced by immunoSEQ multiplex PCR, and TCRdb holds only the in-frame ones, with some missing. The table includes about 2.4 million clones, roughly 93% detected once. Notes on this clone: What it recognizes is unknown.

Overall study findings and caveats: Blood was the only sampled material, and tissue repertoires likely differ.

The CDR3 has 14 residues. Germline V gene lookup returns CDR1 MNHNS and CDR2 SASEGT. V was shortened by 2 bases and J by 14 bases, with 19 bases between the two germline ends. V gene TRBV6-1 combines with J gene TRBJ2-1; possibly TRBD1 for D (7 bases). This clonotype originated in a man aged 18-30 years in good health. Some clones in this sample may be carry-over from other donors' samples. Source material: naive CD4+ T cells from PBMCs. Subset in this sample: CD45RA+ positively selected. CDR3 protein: CASSETRTTGRKFF. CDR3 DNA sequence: TGTGCCAGCAGTGAAACCCGGACGACAGGGAGGAAGTTCTTC.